The source of this T cell receptor beta chain is a study of PD-1 blockade in classical Hodgkin lymphoma. Study findings and constraints: Partial responders and progressors had significantly lower baseline TCR diversity.

All patients experienced relapse after autologous stem cell transplantation, and brentuximab vedotin exposure was variable. As for this clone: Its cognate antigen is unknown.

In germline, CDR1 is SGHAT, CDR2 FQNNGV. The V gene end was trimmed by 1 base and the J gene end by 4 bases; junction bases not matched to a gene: 9. The length of the CDR3 is 17 residues. TCRdb's copy holds only in-frame clones and misses some; the assay was immunoSEQ multiplex PCR. The sample includes 45,000 to 50,000 clones, roughly 75% of them seen just once. This specimen was peripheral blood mononuclear cells (PBMCs), taken before the second cycle of nivolumab. The chain carries TRBV11-2 and TRBJ2-5; TRBD2 agrees at 10 bases. The source is a human donor with classical Hodgkin lymphoma. DNA of the CDR3: TGTGCCAGCAGCTTAGGATCTAGCGGGGGTCAGGGAGAGACCCAGTACTTC. Translation gives CASSLGSSGGQGETQYF.